This T cell receptor (beta chain) emerged from a study of CD8 T cells in ankylosing spondylitis. Study-wide results and caveats: About 8 highly homologous variants made up a TCR beta motif, and this motif appeared characteristic of ankylosing spondylitis blood. Some motif variants had been reported before (in reactive arthritis synovial fluid and blood).

Each TCR beta library was made by quantitative 5'-RACE that incorporated molecular barcodes. TCRdb redid the calling of the 5' RACE reads with MiXCR, one entry per CDR3 protein. The sample shows about 140,000 distinct CDR3 sequences, over 10% of them seen only once. This clonotype has a count of ten or more. Its target is not known. Between the trimmed V and J ends, which lost 2 bases and 5 bases, there was a span of 9 bases. The germline CDR1 and CDR2 sequences are MNHEY and SVGAGI. The CDR3 covers 13 residues. This TCR was sampled from a female donor with ankylosing spondylitis or in good health (not recorded which). Sequencing used blood, either unsorted or a sorted T cell fraction (not recorded which). The genes are TRBV6-5 and TRBJ1-2; D gene uncertain. The CDR3 spells CASSYEEFYGYTF. For the CDR3, the DNA is TGTGCCAGCAGTTACGAGGAGTTTTATGGCTACACCTTC.